This T cell receptor (beta chain) is from a study of blood T cell repertoires in COVID-19. Study-wide context: Samples taken during acute and convalescent COVID-19 were collected in the United States, Italy and Spain. The cDNA or gDNA used as material had been derived from T cells, B-cell-depleted T cells, or PBMCs.

Authors' data handling: Nucleated cell counts were estimated from reference gene primer amplification. Some clones are missing from TCRdb's copy, which holds only in-frame ones; the method was immunoSEQ multiplex PCR. V, J and clone size are those of that table, while D and trimming were read from the DNA. The sample holds 50,000 to 70,000 clones, 75% to 95% seen once. The sample comprised peripheral blood. This TCR was recovered from a woman over 75 with active COVID-19.

CDR3 protein: CASSRRQGPGNTIYF. CDR3 sequence (DNA): TGCGCCAGCAGCCGGAGACAGGGGCCCGGAAACACCATATATTTT. The chain couples TRBV4-1 to TRBJ1-3; 8 positions match TRBD1. Germline CDR1 is MGHRA and CDR2 is YSYEKL. J was trimmed by 4 bases and V by 4 bases; bases with no gene match: 6. There are 15 residues in the CDR3.